This T cell receptor (beta chain) was identified in a study of T cells in Graves' hyperthyroidism and ophthalmopathy (dated by TCRdb to about 2019). With respect to the entire study: Peripheral blood samples were taken at initial diagnosis, before any treatment was given. To identify TCR V-J signatures that set the groups apart, the researchers used a discovery cohort of about a hundred patients, made up of roughly 45 with Graves' ophthalmopathy and some 56 with stable Graves' hyperthyroidism. Whether ophthalmopathy could be predicted prospectively was tested in an independent validation cohort made up of roughly 19 hyperthyroidism patients plus 17 patients who later progressed to ophthalmopathy. The approximately 100 discovery patients were divided at random into training and test sets in a 7:3 ratio. TCR Vbeta CDR3 sequencing of 130 to 150 peripheral blood samples (over 40 ophthalmopathy, about 80 hyperthyroidism and around 17 progressor patients) is reported in the paper. Following sampling, methimazole starting at 30 mg daily was given to hyperthyroidism patients, and high-dose intravenous methylprednisolone was given to ophthalmopathy patients. In roughly six Graves' hyperthyroidism patients, the study also compared T-cell repertoires from thyroid tissue with T-cell repertoires from blood. What the work shows at the level of the full study, not this receptor alone: In validation, the model predicted progression to ophthalmopathy a median of 6.5 months before onset, with roughly 71% sensitivity and roughly 72% specificity. Sample size was not statistically predetermined, and investigators were not blinded to group allocation. Ophthalmopathy was separated from stable hyperthyroidism by a 13 V-J signature model, with around 90% sensitivity and 81% to 82% specificity obtained in cross-validation and 80%/75% obtained in testing. Most expanded thyroid clonotypes (frequency above 0.001) were also found in blood, which suggests that blood repertoires may mirror thyroid immune responses.

The germline V gene provides CDR1 SQVTM and CDR2 ANQGSEA. The CDR3 holds 13 amino acids from the cysteine to the phenylalanine. Only the CDR3 DNA stays, 39 bases, in frame from base 1. V loses 4 bases, J loses 4 bases, and the germline ends lie 11 bases apart. The TCR beta CDR3 regions were amplified from the RNA transcripts. For the first round of RT-PCR on the TCR CDR3, the HTBI primer set was used together with the Qiagen OneStep RT-PCR kit. Libraries were constructed in a second round of multiplex PCR, after which size selection and purification were carried out. Libraries were sequenced paired-end with 100 bp reads on an Illumina HiSeq2000. The study's processing was this. SOAPnuke was used to process the raw data, throwing out any read that contained adapters or uncalled bases, had a mean Phred below 15, or lacked an exact constant-primer or identifier match. High-quality paired reads were merged using COPE v1.2.5, and each unique nucleotide sequence was defined as a clonotype. MiTCR v1.1 was used to align the clonotypes against IMGT TRBV, TRBD and TRBJ reference segments. The analysis included only V-J combinations with a frequency above 0.0001, which together covered 99% to 99.2% of the repertoires. A TCS score was defined as the ratio of F50 (clonal expansion) to E x V (chaos), with BLOSUM62-based TCRdist applied between CDR3 peptides within each V-J. Welch's t-statistics and random forest reduced 500 to 650 V-J features to around 14, which were used in a naive Bayes classifier (R e1071). Using fastp at Q25 and MiXCR, TCRdb reprocessed the public reads and kept productive beta chains. A single entry per CDR3 protein holds the most common genes and DNA from its merged rows. In this record, the V and J calls reflect TCRdb's handling and not the investigators' own analysis. The sample table holds approximately 530,000 distinct CDR3 sequences, of which around 15% were seen once. Approximately 18% of the sample belongs to the ten largest clones.

This clonotype has ten or more counts. The specificity of this receptor is unknown. It has no much larger one-base neighbor in the sample; base qualities were not kept. Graves' hyperthyroidism was defined as stable when no progression to ophthalmopathy occurred over 18 months of follow-up. Hyperthyroidism patients were newly diagnosed, had a disease duration of under 2 months, and were aged 18 to 65 years. The study excluded patients with uncontrolled infections, other autoimmune diseases, pregnancy or lactation. Diagnoses relied on clinical symptoms, serum thyroxine and TRAb, thyroid ultrasound and orbital computed tomography. PBMCs were separated from 8 to 10 ml of fresh peripheral blood using Ficoll-Paque density gradient centrifugation. Trizol reagent was used to extract total RNA, and RNA quality was then checked on an Agilent 2100 Bioanalyzer.

The receptor was derived from a woman younger than 30 with Graves' hyperthyroidism. The sequencing sample was made of blood. The chain links TRBV29-1 with TRBJ1-5; D gene: possibly TRBD1, on 5 matching bases. The nucleotide sequence is given as TGCAGCGTTGGACAGAACATGAATCAGCCCCAGCATTTT. It specifies CSVGQNMNQPQHF.